This TCR beta chain was recorded in a study of T cell repertoires in cytomegalovirus infection. From the reads, TCRdb called clonotypes with MiXCR, one entry per CDR3 protein. The data show roughly 310,000 distinct CDR3 sequences, with roughly 16% seen just once and around 12% held by the top ten. This clonotype has ten or more counts. The CDR3 is 14 amino acids. Germline CDR1 SGHTA, CDR2 FQGNSA. The trim removed 0 bases at V and 11 bases at J, leaving 9 bases unmatched. Specimen: PBMCs. The TCR comes from a human donor in good health (CMV status not recorded). Some clones in this sample may be carry-over from other donors' samples. The chain recombines TRBV7-2 with TRBJ1-1, with 7 bases aligning to TRBD1. This CDR3 is CASSLAPTQGQAFF. The CDR3 DNA is TGTGCCAGCAGCTTAGCCCCCACACAGGGACAGGCTTTCTTT.